This TCR beta chain was obtained from a study of neoadjuvant nivolumab and ipilimumab in lung cancer. The CDR3 extends over 16 amino acids. With 4 bases clipped from V and 5 bases from J, the junction kept 3 bases outside the gene matches. Germline V gene data show CDR1 as SGHRS and CDR2 as YFSETQ. Method: immunoSEQ multiplex PCR; TCRdb's copy keeps in-frame clones and lacks some. The table includes under 50,000 clones, approximately 90% detected once. The receptor was isolated from an adult with non-small cell lung cancer. Some clones in this sample may be carry-over from other donors' samples. Sample: blood, taken before neoadjuvant nivolumab, alone or with ipilimumab. The V and J genes are TRBV5-1 and TRBJ2-2; 15 nucleotides align to TRBD2. The CDR3 loop is CASSPGLAGGTGELFF. The CDR3 nucleotides read TGCGCCAGCAGCCCGGGACTAGCGGGAGGAACCGGGGAGCTGTTTTTT.